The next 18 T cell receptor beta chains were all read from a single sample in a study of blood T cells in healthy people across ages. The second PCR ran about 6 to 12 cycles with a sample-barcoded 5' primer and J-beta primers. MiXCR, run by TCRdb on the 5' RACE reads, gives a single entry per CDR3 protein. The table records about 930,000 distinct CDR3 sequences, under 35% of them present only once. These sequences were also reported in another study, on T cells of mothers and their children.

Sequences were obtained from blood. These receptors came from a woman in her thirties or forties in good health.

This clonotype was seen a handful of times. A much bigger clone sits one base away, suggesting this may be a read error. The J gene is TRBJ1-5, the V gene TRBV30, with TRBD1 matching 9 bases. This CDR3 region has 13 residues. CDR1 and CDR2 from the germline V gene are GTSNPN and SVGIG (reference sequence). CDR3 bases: TGTACCTGGGGACAGGGTTGGGGTCAGCCCCAGCATTTT. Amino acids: CTWGQGWGQPQHF.

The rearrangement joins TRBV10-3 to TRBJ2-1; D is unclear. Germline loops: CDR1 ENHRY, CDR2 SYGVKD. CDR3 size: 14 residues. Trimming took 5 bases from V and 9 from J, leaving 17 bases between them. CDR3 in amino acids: CAISPGLGHGEQFF. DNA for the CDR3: TGTGCCATCAGTCCCGGTTTGGGCCACGGTGAGCAGTTCTTC.

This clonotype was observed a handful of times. CDR3: CASSPEEGGVYNEQFF. As DNA, the CDR3 is TGTGCCAGCTCACCAGAAGAAGGGGGCGTCTACAATGAGCAGTTCTTC. The V and J genes are TRBV18 and TRBJ2-1, with 7 bases that match TRBD1. Trimming cost V 2 bases and J 3 bases; bases outside gene matches: 7. Germline CDR1 KGHSH, CDR2 LQKENI. The CDR3 has 16 amino acids. Full variable domain (remainder filled in from reference TRBV18 and TRBJ2-1): NAGVMQNPRHLVRRRGQEARLRCSPMKGHSHVYWYRQLPEEGLKFMVYLQKENIIDESGMPKERFSAEFPKEGPSILRIQQVVRGDSAAYFCASSPEEGGVYNEQFFGPGTRLTVL.

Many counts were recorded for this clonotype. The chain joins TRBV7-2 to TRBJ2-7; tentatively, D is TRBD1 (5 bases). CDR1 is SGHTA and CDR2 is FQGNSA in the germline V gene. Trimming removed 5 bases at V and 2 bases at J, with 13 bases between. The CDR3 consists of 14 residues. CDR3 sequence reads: CASSPRPGTYEQYF. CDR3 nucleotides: TGTGCCAGCAGCCCTCGACCAGGGACCTACGAGCAGTACTTC.

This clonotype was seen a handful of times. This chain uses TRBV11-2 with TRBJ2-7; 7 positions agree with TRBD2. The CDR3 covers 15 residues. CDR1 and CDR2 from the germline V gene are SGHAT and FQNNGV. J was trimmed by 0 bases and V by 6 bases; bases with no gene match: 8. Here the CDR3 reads CASRKPGLHSYEQYF. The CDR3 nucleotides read TGTGCCAGCAGGAAACCGGGACTACACTCCTACGAGCAGTACTTC.

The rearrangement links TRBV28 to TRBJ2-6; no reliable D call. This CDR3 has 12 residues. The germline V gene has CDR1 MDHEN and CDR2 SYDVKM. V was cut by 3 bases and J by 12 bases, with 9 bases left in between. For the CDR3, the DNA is TGTGCCAGCAGTTTCTCGACCGGCGTCCTGACTTTC. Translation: CASSFSTGVLTF.

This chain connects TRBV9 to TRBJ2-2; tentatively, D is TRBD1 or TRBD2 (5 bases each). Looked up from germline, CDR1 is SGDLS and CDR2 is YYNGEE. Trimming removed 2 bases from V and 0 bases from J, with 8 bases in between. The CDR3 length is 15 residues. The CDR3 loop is CASSVGTANTGELFF. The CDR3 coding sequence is TGTGCCAGCAGCGTTGGGACGGCGAACACCGGGGAGCTGTTTTTT.

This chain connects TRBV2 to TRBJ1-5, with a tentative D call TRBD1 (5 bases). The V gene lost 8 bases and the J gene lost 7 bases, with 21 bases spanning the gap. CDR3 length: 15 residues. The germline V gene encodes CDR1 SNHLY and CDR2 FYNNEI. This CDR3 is CASAEQSGVGQPQHF. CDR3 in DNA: TGTGCCAGCGCAGAGCAATCGGGGGTAGGGCAGCCCCAGCATTTT.

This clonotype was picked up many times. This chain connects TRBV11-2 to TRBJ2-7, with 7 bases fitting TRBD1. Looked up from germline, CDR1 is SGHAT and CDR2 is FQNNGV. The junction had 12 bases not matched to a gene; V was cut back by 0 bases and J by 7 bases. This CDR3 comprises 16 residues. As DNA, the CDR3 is TGTGCCAGCAGCTTAGAGTTCAGGGGGAACCGACAGGAGCAGTACTTC. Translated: CASSLEFRGNRQEQYF.

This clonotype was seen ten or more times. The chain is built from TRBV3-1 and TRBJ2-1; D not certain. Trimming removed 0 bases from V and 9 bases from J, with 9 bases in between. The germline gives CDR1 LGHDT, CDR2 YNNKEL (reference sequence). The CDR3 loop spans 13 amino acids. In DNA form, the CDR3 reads TGTGCCAGCAGCCAAGATCCGTCTACTGAGCAGTTCTTC. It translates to CASSQDPSTEQFF.

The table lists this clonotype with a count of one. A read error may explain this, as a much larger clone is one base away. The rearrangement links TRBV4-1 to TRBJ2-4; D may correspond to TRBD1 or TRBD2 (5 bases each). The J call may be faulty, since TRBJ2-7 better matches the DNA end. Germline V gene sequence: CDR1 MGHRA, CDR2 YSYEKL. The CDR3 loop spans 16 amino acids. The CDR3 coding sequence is TGCGCCAGCAGCCAAGACTCGTCAGGGCGGGCCTGCGAGCAGTACTTC. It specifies CASSQDSSGRACEQYF.

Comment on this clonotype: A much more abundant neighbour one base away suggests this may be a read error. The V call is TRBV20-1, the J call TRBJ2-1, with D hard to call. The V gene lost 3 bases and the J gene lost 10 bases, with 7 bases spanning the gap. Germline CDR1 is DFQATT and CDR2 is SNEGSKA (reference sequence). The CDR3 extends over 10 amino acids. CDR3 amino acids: CSASLWEQFF. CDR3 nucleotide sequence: TGCAGTGCTAGCTTGTGGGAGCAGTTCTTC.

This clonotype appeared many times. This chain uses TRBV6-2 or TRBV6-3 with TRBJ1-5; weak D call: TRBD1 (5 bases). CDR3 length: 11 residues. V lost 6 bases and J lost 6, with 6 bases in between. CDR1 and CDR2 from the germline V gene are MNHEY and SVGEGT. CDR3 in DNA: TGTGCCAGCAGCCAGGGTCAGCCCCAGCATTTT. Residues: CASSQGQPQHF.

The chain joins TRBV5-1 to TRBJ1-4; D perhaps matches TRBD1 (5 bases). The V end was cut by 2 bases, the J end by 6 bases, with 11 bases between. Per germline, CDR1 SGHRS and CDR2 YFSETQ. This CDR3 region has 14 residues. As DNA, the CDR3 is TGCGCCAGCAGCTTCGGGGCACTGGATGAAAAACTGTTTTTT. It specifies CASSFGALDEKLFF.

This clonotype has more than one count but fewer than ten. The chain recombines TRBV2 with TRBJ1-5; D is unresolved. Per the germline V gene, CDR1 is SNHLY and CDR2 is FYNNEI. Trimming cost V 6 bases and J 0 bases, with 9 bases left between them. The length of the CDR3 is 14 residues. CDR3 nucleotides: TGTGCCAGCAGCTATAGGGTTAGCAATCAGCCCCAGCATTTT. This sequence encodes CASSYRVSNQPQHF.

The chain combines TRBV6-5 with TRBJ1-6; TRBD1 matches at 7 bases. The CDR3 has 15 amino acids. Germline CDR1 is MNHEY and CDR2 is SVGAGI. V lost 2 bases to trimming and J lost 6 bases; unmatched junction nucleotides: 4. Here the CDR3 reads CASSYETGTNSPLHF. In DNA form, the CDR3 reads TGTGCCAGCAGTTACGAGACAGGGACTAATTCACCCCTCCACTTT.

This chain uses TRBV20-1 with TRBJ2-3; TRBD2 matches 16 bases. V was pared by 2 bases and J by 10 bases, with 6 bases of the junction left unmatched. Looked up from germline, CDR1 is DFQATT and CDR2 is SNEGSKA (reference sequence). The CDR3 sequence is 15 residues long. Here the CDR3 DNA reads TGCAGTGCTAGAACCGGGACTAGCGGGGGGGCCCCGCAGTATTTT. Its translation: CSARTGTSGGAPQYF.

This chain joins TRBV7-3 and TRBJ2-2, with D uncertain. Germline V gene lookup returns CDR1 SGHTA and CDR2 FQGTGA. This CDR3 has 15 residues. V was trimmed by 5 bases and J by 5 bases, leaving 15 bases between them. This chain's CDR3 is CASSTSPVATGELFF. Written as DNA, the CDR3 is TGTGCCAGCAGCACCTCTCCGGTCGCAACCGGGGAGCTGTTTTTT.